The T cell receptor beta chain described here comes from a study of T-cell memory formation after mild COVID-19. Germline V gene lookup returns CDR1 DFQATT and CDR2 SNEGSKA (reference sequence). Trimming took 8 bases from V and 4 from J, leaving 12 bases between them. There are 13 residues in the CDR3. TCRdb ran MiXCR on the 5' RACE reads and lists one entry per CDR3 protein. The sample shows around 370,000 distinct CDR3 sequences, around 21% of them seen only once. The sample was PBMCs or a T cell subset sorted from them (not recorded which). This chain connects TRBV20-1 to TRBJ1-6; the D is unclear. This receptor was identified in an adult woman who had mild COVID-19 (a few samples of this study predate the infection). Cell type and time point are not known. CDR3 nucleotides: TGCAGTCTAGGGAACGGGTATAATTCACCCCTCCACTTT. Translated, it gives CSLGNGYNSPLHF.